The 19 T cell receptor beta chains listed next were all sequenced from one sample in a study of shared clonotypes between healthy human individuals. Only CD45RO-negative cells positively selected for CCR7 counted as naive CD8 cells, so terminally differentiated effector memory CD45RA+ cells were excluded. Profiled with immunoSEQ multiplex PCR; TCRdb holds only in-frame clones, not every one. Among millions of clones listed, roughly 91% were seen once. The sequenced sample was naive CD8+ T cells from PBMCs. The receptors come from a man younger than 35 in good health. Some clones in this sample may be carry-over from other donors' samples.

The chain uses TRBV13 and TRBJ2-3, with 7 bases aligning to TRBD2. V dropped 5 bases and J dropped 0; count of bases not matched to a gene: 8. This CDR3 comprises 16 residues. Germline CDR1 PRHDT, CDR2 FYEKMQ (reference sequence). The CDR3: CASSPRLATSTDTQYF. The CDR3 DNA follows: TGTGCCAGCAGCCCTCGACTAGCCACTAGCACAGATACGCAGTATTTT.

The chain combines TRBV27 with TRBJ1-1; no definite D call. Deletions cut 3 bases from V and 10 bases from J, with 15 bases between. Germline-derived CDR1 and CDR2 are MNHEY and SMNVEV (reference sequence). This CDR3 contains 13 residues. CDR3 nucleotide sequence: TGTGCCAGCAGTTTTCCCCCCCACCGGGTAGCTTTCTTT. This encodes CASSFPPHRVAFF.

This chain links TRBV6-1 with TRBJ2-7; D unclear. This CDR3 contains 12 residues. V shed 2 bases and J shed 5 bases, with 7 bases lying between them. Germline lookup yields CDR1 MNHNS and CDR2 SASEGT. The CDR3 coding sequence is TGTGCCAGCAGTGAAAATGTCCACGAGCAGTACTTC. Residues: CASSENVHEQYF.

The rearrangement links TRBV11-2 to TRBJ2-7; D not resolved. This CDR3 region has 15 residues. Trimming left V 6 bases short and J 3 bases short, with 18 bases between. CDR1 and CDR2 (germline): SGHAT, FQNNGV. The CDR3 coding sequence is TGTGCCAGCAGTTCAAGGACGGTAGATTTCTACGAGCAGTACTTC. This encodes CASSSRTVDFYEQYF.

This chain uses TRBV27 with TRBJ2-7; no clear D. Germline V CDR1 and CDR2: MNHEY, SMNVEV (reference sequence). Trimming left V 5 bases short and J 1 base short, with 15 bases between. This CDR3 comprises 15 residues. CDR3 protein: CASSPNGVTSYEQYF. The CDR3 DNA follows: TGTGCCAGCAGTCCAAATGGGGTAACTTCCTACGAGCAGTACTTC.

The chain joins TRBV23-1 to TRBJ2-6; 10 nucleotides match TRBD1. TRBV23-1 is placed among ORFs of uncertain function. CDR3 length: 19 amino acids. V gave up 5 bases and J gave up 0 bases; unmatched junction bases: 10. The CDR3 nucleotides are TGCGCCAGCAGTTCGCAGGTGAGACAGGGGGCCTCTGGGGCCAACGTCCTGACTTTC. Translated, it gives CASSSQVRQGASGANVLTF.

V usage is TRBV19 and J usage is TRBJ2-5; 14 bases fit TRBD2. Germline lookup yields CDR1 LNHDA and CDR2 SQIVND (reference sequence). The CDR3 extends over 17 amino acids. V trimming: 0 bases; J trimming: 4 bases; junction bases outside the gene matches: 4. The CDR3, as DNA: TGTGCCAGTAGTATAGATCTGGGACTAGCGGGAGCAGAGACCCAGTACTTC. It specifies CASSIDLGLAGAETQYF.

A few counts support this clone. The J gene is TRBJ1-5, the V gene TRBV7-9; 7 nucleotides line up with TRBD1. V dropped 5 bases and J dropped 4; count of bases not matched to a gene: 8. The germline CDR1 and CDR2 sequences are SEHNR and FQNEAQ (reference sequence). CDR3 size: 15 residues. The CDR3 coding sequence is TGTGCCAGCAGCCCGCCGGGACAGTTGAATCAGCCCCAGCATTTT. Its translation: CASSPPGQLNQPQHF.

This chain connects TRBV7-7 to TRBJ2-7; 9 nucleotides match TRBD1. There are 16 residues in the CDR3. Trimming cost V 6 bases and J 4 bases; bases outside gene matches: 13. The germline CDR1 and CDR2 sequences are SSHAT and FNYEAQ (reference sequence). The CDR3 is CASSSNSGTGRYEQYF. The CDR3 DNA reads TGTGCCAGCAGTTCGAATTCCGGGACAGGGCGATACGAGCAGTACTTC. Drawing the rest from reference TRBV7-7 and TRBJ2-7, the complete variable domain is GAGVSQSPRYKVTKRGQDVTLRCDPISSHATLYWYQQALGQGPEFLTYFNYEAQPDKSGLPSDRFSAERPEGSISTLTIQRTEQRDSAMYRCASSSNSGTGRYEQYFGPGTRLTVT.

This rearrangement joins TRBV9 to TRBJ2-1; a possible D gene is TRBD2 (5 bases). The germline CDR1 and CDR2 sequences are SGDLS and YYNGEE. Deletions cut 0 bases from V and 8 bases from J, with 12 bases between. The CDR3 spans 14 residues. This CDR3 reads CASSVGGEPHEQFF. Here the CDR3 DNA reads TGTGCCAGCAGCGTAGGTGGGGAGCCGCATGAGCAGTTCTTC.

J is TRBJ2-5 and V is TRBV9; tentatively, D is TRBD1 (6 bases). With 1 base removed from V and 5 bases from J, the gap between germline ends came to 15 bases. CDR1 SGDLS and CDR2 YYNGEE come from the germline V gene. The CDR3 totals 15 residues. The CDR3 sequence is CASSVLNRAMETQYF. In DNA, the CDR3 is TGTGCCAGCAGCGTATTAAACAGGGCGATGGAGACCCAGTACTTC.

The gene calls are TRBV4-1 and TRBJ2-3; D may be TRBD2 (6 bases). Germline V gives CDR1 MGHRA, CDR2 YSYEKL. Trimming shortened V by 4 bases and J by 0 bases, and 17 bases separated the two germline ends. The CDR3 consists of 17 residues. The CDR3 DNA sequence: TGCGCCAGCAGCCGAGATGGACCGGGACTTAGCACAGATACGCAGTATTTT. This sequence encodes CASSRDGPGLSTDTQYF.

The chain recombines TRBV27 with TRBJ1-4; D perhaps matches TRBD1 (5 bases). The CDR3 contains 13 residues. V lost 6 bases and J 8 bases, leaving 13 bases between the germline ends. Germline V CDR1 and CDR2: MNHEY, SMNVEV (reference sequence). As DNA, the CDR3 is TGTGCCAGCAGCACGGGACGGCCCGAAAAACTGTTTTTT. It specifies CASSTGRPEKLFF.

The chain couples TRBV29-1 to TRBJ2-2, with D hard to call. This CDR3 spans 11 amino acids. V lost 5 bases and J 7 bases, leaving 8 bases between the germline ends. The V gene's germline CDR1 is SQVTM and CDR2 ANQGSEA. The CDR3 loop reads CSVSVDGELFF. The CDR3 DNA reads TGCAGCGTTTCCGTTGACGGGGAGCTGTTTTTT.

This clone was observed a few times. V and J are TRBV27 and TRBJ2-7; D remains ambiguous. Germline V gives CDR1 MNHEY, CDR2 SMNVEV (reference sequence). V was cut by 5 bases and J by 7 bases, with 15 bases left in between. The CDR3 has 13 amino acids. The CDR3 sequence is CASSHRVRQEQYF. CDR3 DNA: TGTGCCAGCAGTCACCGGGTGAGGCAGGAGCAGTACTTC.

This clone appeared a few times. The chain uses TRBV7-9 and TRBJ1-1; 7 nucleotides line up with TRBD1. V dropped 0 bases and J dropped 3; count of bases not matched to a gene: 4. The CDR3 is 15 amino acids. Germline V gives CDR1 SEHNR, CDR2 FQNEAQ (reference sequence). The CDR3 loop reads CASSLALGTDTEAFF. The CDR3 region has the DNA TGTGCCAGCAGCTTAGCGCTGGGGACAGACACTGAAGCTTTCTTT.

This chain connects TRBV28 to TRBJ2-7, with a tentative D call TRBD2 (5 bases). The CDR3 extends over 12 amino acids. The V end was cut by 10 bases, the J end by 3 bases, with 13 bases between. The germline gives CDR1 MDHEN, CDR2 SYDVKM. The CDR3 coding sequence is TGTGCCACCAAAGGACGGGGCTACGAGCAGTACTTC. This codes for CATKGRGYEQYF.

Concerning this clone itself: The identical CDR3 is also encoded by other nucleotide sequences in the sample. This chain joins TRBV11-2 and TRBJ2-7, with D perhaps given as TRBD1 or TRBD2 (6 bases each). CDR1 and CDR2 from the germline V gene are SGHAT and FQNNGV. With 1 base removed from V and 2 bases from J, the gap between germline ends came to 9 bases. The CDR3 extends over 14 amino acids. CDR3: CASSLGGAPYEQYF. The CDR3 coding sequence is TGTGCCAGCAGCTTAGGGGGGGCCCCCTACGAGCAGTACTTC.

V is TRBV9 and J is TRBJ2-5, with 12 bases aligning to TRBD2. Germline-derived CDR1 and CDR2 are SGDLS and YYNGEE. The ends lost 3 bases at V and 6 bases at J; junction bases unmatched: 9. This CDR3 region has 16 residues. The CDR3 DNA sequence: TGTGCCAGCAGCGCGCACATGACTAGCGGGAGAAAGACCCAGTACTTC. This sequence encodes CASSAHMTSGRKTQYF.